One sample yielded the 15 T cell receptor beta chains listed below, sequenced in a study of blood T cells in healthy people across ages. Together with a sample-barcoded 5' primer, a J-beta primer mix was included in a second PCR lasting roughly 6 to 12 cycles. From the 5' RACE reads, TCRdb called clonotypes with MiXCR, one entry per CDR3 protein. The sample lists 550,000 to 750,000 distinct CDR3 sequences; around 20% were seen once. The sequenced sample consisted of blood. The receptors here all came from a man aged 65 to 85 in good health.

This clonotype has only a few counts. Here the CDR3 DNA reads TGTGCCAGCAGCCAAGCCGGAGCGCAGTACTTC. It is translated as CASSQAGAQYF. This chain uses TRBV14 with TRBJ2-7, with D unclear. Germline V CDR1 and CDR2: SGHDN, FVKESK. Trimming stripped 1 base from V and 9 bases from J, with 7 bases between. The CDR3 has 11 amino acids.

This clonotype occurred many times. CDR3 DNA: TGTGCCAGCAGTTTAGGGGTCAAGCAGTTCTTC. It specifies CASSLGVKQFF. The chain employs TRBV27 and TRBJ2-5; D not certain. The J call could be wrong; TRBJ2-1 is a better fit for the DNA end. CDR1 and CDR2 (germline): MNHEY, SMNVEV (reference sequence). The CDR3 is 11 residues long.

This chain uses TRBV7-2 with TRBJ2-3; possibly TRBD2 for D (6 bases). There are 15 residues in the CDR3. V was shortened by 5 bases and J by 8 bases, with 20 bases between the two germline ends. CDR1 is SGHTA, CDR2 FQGNSA, per germline. The CDR3 DNA follows: TGTGCCAGCAGCGCTACTAGCCGGAGCATGGTTACGCAGTATTTT. Translating gives CASSATSRSMVTQYF.

The chain is built from TRBV29-1 and TRBJ2-2, with 8 nucleotides matching TRBD2. The J segment lost 5 bases and the V segment lost 5 bases, leaving 16 bases of the junction unmatched. Looked up from germline, CDR1 is SQVTM and CDR2 is ANQGSEA. The CDR3 length is 17 residues. CDR3 sequence: CSVLTALPGLVTGELFF. CDR3 DNA: TGCAGCGTTCTAACTGCCTTGCCGGGACTAGTGACCGGGGAGCTGTTTTTT.

This chain uses TRBV7-3 with TRBJ2-5; the match to TRBD2 covers 15 bases. The J call may be mistaken, given a closer DNA end match to TRBJ2-1. This CDR3 comprises 16 residues. Germline CDR1 is SGHTA and CDR2 is FQGTGA. The CDR3 nucleotides read TGTGCCAGCAGCGGAGGGACTAGCGGGAGGTTGAATGAGCAGTTCTTC. Its protein is CASSGGTSGRLNEQFF.

The rearrangement links TRBV21-1 to TRBJ2-7. TRBV21-1 is listed as a pseudogene. There are 12 residues in the CDR3. The CDR3 here is CTSSKEPYEQYF. In DNA form, the CDR3 reads TGTACCAGCAGCAAAGAACCCTACGAGCAGTACTTC.

As for this clonotype: At one of its ends the junction is not consistent with the germline gene, which may arise from a read error. This rearrangement joins TRBV5-1 to TRBJ2-1; possibly TRBD1 or TRBD2 for D (6 bases each). CDR1 and CDR2 (germline): SGHRS, YFSETQ. The CDR3 extends over 16 amino acids. CDR3 DNA sequence: TGCGCCAGCGGCTTAGCCGCGGGACAAGGGTGGGATGAGCAGTTCTTC. Translation gives CASGLAAGQGWDEQFF.

The rearrangement links TRBV7-9 to TRBJ2-3, with D unclear. V shed 2 bases and J shed 3 bases, with 9 bases lying between them. The CDR3 contains 14 residues. Germline CDR1 and CDR2: SEHNR and FQNEAQ (reference sequence). In DNA form, the CDR3 reads TGTGCCAGCAGCTTAATCTTAGCAACAGATACGCAGTATTTT. Protein sequence: CASSLILATDTQYF. Looking up the rest from reference TRBV7-9 and TRBJ2-3 gives the full variable domain: DTGVSQNPRHKITKRGQNVTFRCDPISEHNRLYWYRQTLGQGPEFLTYFQNEAQLEKSRLLSDRFSAERPKGSFSTLEIQRTEQGDSAMYLCASSLILATDTQYFGPGTRLTVL.

There are a few counts of this clonotype. It is likely a read error, because the conserved phenylalanine at the end of the CDR3 is missing. The genes are TRBV5-1 and TRBJ2-1; 7 bases map to TRBD2. The CDR3 is 14 residues long. The V and J ends lost 1 base and 9 bases, in that order; junction bases with no gene match: 7. The V gene's germline CDR1 is SGHRS and CDR2 YFSETQ. The CDR3, as DNA: TGCGCCAGCAGCTTGTTTGCGGGAGAGGGTGAGCAGTTCCTC. This gives the protein CASSLFAGEGEQFL.

This clonotype was detected many times. The rearrangement links TRBV11-2 to TRBJ2-7; D ambiguous. V was cut by 0 bases and J by 3 bases, with 9 bases left in between. Germline V CDR1 and CDR2: SGHAT, FQNNGV. The length of the CDR3 is 14 residues. CDR3 in DNA: TGTGCCAGCAGCTTAGATCTCACCTACTACGAGCAGTACTTC. It codes for CASSLDLTYYEQYF.

The chain has TRBV4-3 and TRBJ2-1; D is unclear. Germline V gene sequence: CDR1 LGHNA, CDR2 YSLEER. The CDR3 extends over 15 amino acids. V was clipped by 0 bases and J by 5 bases, with 11 bases between them. CDR3 sequence (DNA): TGCGCCAGCAGCCAAGATCTTGACGCAAACAATGAGCAGTTCTTC. This codes for CASSQDLDANNEQFF.

This clonotype was observed many times. The rearrangement uses TRBV29-1 and TRBJ1-1, with D possibly matching TRBD1 (6 bases). The CDR3 consists of 13 residues. The V gene's germline CDR1 is SQVTM and CDR2 ANQGSEA. The V end lost 4 bases, the J end lost 4 bases, and 13 bases lay between the germline ends. The CDR3 region has the DNA TGCAGCGTTGTAAAGGGGGGAGGCACTGAAGCTTTCTTT. Protein: CSVVKGGGTEAFF.

This rearrangement joins TRBV20-1 to TRBJ2-1; D possibly corresponds to TRBD1 (6 bases). CDR3 length: 15 amino acids. Between the trimmed V and J ends, which lost 3 bases and 6 bases, there was a span of 18 bases. The germline gives CDR1 DFQATT, CDR2 SNEGSKA (reference sequence). The CDR3 coding sequence is TGCAGTGCTAGGTCCGGGACATCCCCCTCCAATGAGCAGTTCTTC. As protein: CSARSGTSPSNEQFF.

As for this clonotype: One end of the junction varies from germline; a read error may be responsible. J is TRBJ2-2 and V is TRBV4-3, with TRBD2 as a possible D gene (7 bases). The length of the CDR3 is 15 residues. In germline, CDR1 is LGHNA, CDR2 YSLEER. In nucleotides, the CDR3 is TGCGCCGGCAGCCAAGATAGGGGGGGCTGGGGGGAGCTGTTTTTT. Protein sequence: CAGSQDRGGWGELFF.

Many counts were recorded for this clonotype. J is TRBJ2-7 and V is TRBV6-5; possibly TRBD2 for D (6 bases). The V gene's germline CDR1 is MNHEY and CDR2 SVGAGI. This CDR3 region has 15 residues. Between the trimmed V and J ends, which lost 0 bases and 7 bases, there was a span of 16 bases. The DNA for the CDR3 is TGTGCCAGCAGTTACTCGGAACTAGCAAGCAGAGAGCAGTACTTC. Translated: CASSYSELASREQYF.